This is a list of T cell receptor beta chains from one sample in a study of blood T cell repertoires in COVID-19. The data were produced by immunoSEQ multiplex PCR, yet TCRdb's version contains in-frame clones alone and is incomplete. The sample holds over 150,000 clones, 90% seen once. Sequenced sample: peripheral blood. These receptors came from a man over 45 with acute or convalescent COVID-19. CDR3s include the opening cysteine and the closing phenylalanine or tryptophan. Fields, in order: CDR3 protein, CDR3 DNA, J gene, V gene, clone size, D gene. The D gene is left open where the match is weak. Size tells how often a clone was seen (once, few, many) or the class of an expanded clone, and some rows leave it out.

CASSGPGGVGTQYF | TGTGCCAGCAGCGGCCCGGGGGGGGTCGGGACCCAGTACTTC | TRBJ2-5 | TRBV11-2 | - | TRBD2
CATPRAGLGYTF | TGTGCCACTCCTAGGGCAGGGTTAGGCTACACCTTC | TRBJ1-2 | TRBV6-4 | - | -
CAISRDSDYNEQFF | TGTGCCATTTCAAGGGACAGCGATTACAATGAGCAGTTCTTC | TRBJ2-1 | TRBV7-2 | - | TRBD1
CASKPGGRYNEQFF | TGTGCCAGCAAGCCAGGGGGTCGGTACAATGAGCAGTTCTTC | TRBJ2-1 | TRBV27 | - | TRBD1
CASSQPDRGGYYGYTF | TGTGCCAGCAGCCAACCCGACAGGGGAGGTTACTATGGCTACACCTTC | TRBJ1-2 | TRBV7-8 | - | TRBD1
CASSLVPRGHRSNQPQHF | TGCGCCAGCAGCTTGGTACCTCGGGGACACAGAAGCAATCAGCCCCAGCATTTT | TRBJ1-5 | TRBV5-1 | - | -
CASSEGVLNTEAFF | TGTGCCAGCAGCGAGGGGGTGTTGAACACTGAAGCTTTCTTT | TRBJ1-1 | TRBV9 | - | -
CATSRDLGGISGNTIYF | TGTGCCACCAGCAGAGATTTAGGAGGAATCTCTGGAAACACCATATATTTT | TRBJ1-3 | TRBV15 | - | -
CASRRGAVAGGHEQFF | TGTGCCAGCAGACGAGGGGCGGTAGCGGGAGGCCATGAGCAGTTCTTC | TRBJ2-1 | TRBV7-2 | - | TRBD2
CASSLALGGRTNGYTF | TGTGCCAGCAGCTTGGCCCTAGGGGGTAGGACGAATGGCTACACCTTC | TRBJ1-2 | TRBV5-5 | - | -
CSARGTDEQYF | TGCAGCGCCAGGGGGACGGACGAGCAGTACTTC | TRBJ2-7 | TRBV29-1 | - | TRBD1
CASSPTLSGGAETQYF | TGCGCCAGCAGCCCGACGCTTAGCGGGGGGGCCGAGACCCAGTACTTC | TRBJ2-5 | TRBV4-1 | few | TRBD2
CASSGDRVYGLLYNEQFF | TGTGCCAGCTCAGGGGACAGGGTCTATGGCCTACTTTACAATGAGCAGTTCTTC | TRBJ2-1 | TRBV18 | - | TRBD1
CASRRLAGGPDEQFF | TGTGCCAGCAGGAGACTAGCGGGAGGGCCGGATGAGCAGTTCTTC | TRBJ2-1 | TRBV6-5 | - | TRBD2
CASSGDYNEQFF | TGTGCCAGTAGCGGGGACTACAATGAGCAGTTCTTC | TRBJ2-1 | TRBV19 | - | -
CASSKPTPPGELFF | TGTGCCAGCAGTAAGCCAACGCCCCCCGGGGAGCTGTTTTTT | TRBJ2-2 | TRBV6-5 | - | -
CASSPPDGGAGGRLGTDTQYF | TGTGCCAGCTCACCACCAGACGGGGGTGCAGGCGGGAGGTTGGGCACAGATACGCAGTATTTT | TRBJ2-3 | TRBV18 | - | TRBD2
CASSFERTSGRTDTQYF | TGTGCCAGCAGTTTTGAACGGACTAGCGGGAGAACAGATACGCAGTATTTT | TRBJ2-3 | TRBV28 | - | TRBD2
CASSSSRSYNEQFF | TGTGCCAGTAGTTCAAGCAGGTCCTACAATGAGCAGTTCTTC | TRBJ2-1 | TRBV19 | once | -
CASTYRVGADTQYF | TGTGCCAGCACTTACAGGGTGGGGGCAGATACGCAGTATTTT | TRBJ2-3 | TRBV6-1 | - | -
CASSLGRGGELFF | TGTGCCAGCAGCTTAGGAAGGGGCGGGGAGCTGTTTTTT | TRBJ2-2 | TRBV7-2 | - | -
CASSHGLAATKNIQYF | TGTGCCAGCAGCCATGGACTAGCGGCCACCAAAAACATTCAGTACTTC | TRBJ2-4 | TRBV3-1/TRBV3-2 | - | TRBD2
CASRSTGNQPQHF | TGTGCCAGCAGGTCGACAGGGAATCAGCCCCAGCATTTT | TRBJ1-5 | TRBV27 | - | TRBD1
CASSENREQAFF | TGTGCCAGCAGCGAGAACAGGGAGCAAGCTTTCTTT | TRBJ1-1 | TRBV3-1/TRBV3-2 | - | -
CASSLSGGGNNEQFF | TGTGCCAGCAGCCTTAGCGGGGGAGGGAACAATGAGCAGTTCTTC | TRBJ2-1 | TRBV3-1/TRBV3-2 | - | TRBD2
CASSLERGTDTQYF | TGTGCCAGCAGCTTAGAGCGGGGCACAGATACGCAGTATTTT | TRBJ2-3 | TRBV13 | - | -
CASRETGYQPQHF | TGTGCCAGCAGGGAGACAGGTTATCAGCCCCAGCATTTT | TRBJ1-5 | TRBV28 | few | -
CASSLTYGDSNTGELFF | TGTGCCAGCAGCTTAACGTACGGGGACAGTAACACCGGGGAGCTGTTTTTT | TRBJ2-2 | TRBV7-3 | once | TRBD1
CASTPGTGELFF | TGTGCCAGTACCCCCGGGACCGGGGAGCTGTTTTTT | TRBJ2-2 | TRBV19 | - | -
CASSNGHGTSGRIDTQYF | TGCGCCAGCAGTAACGGCCACGGGACTAGCGGGAGGATAGATACGCAGTATTTT | TRBJ2-3 | TRBV10-1 | - | TRBD2
CASSVTRGGELFF | TGCGCCAGCAGTGTGACTCGCGGGGGGGAGCTGTTTTTT | TRBJ2-2 | TRBV10-1 | - | -
CASSPDRTTYLSNYGYTF | TGTGCCAGCAGCCCCGACCGGACAACATACCTTTCTAACTATGGCTACACCTTC | TRBJ1-2 | TRBV7-9 | - | -
CASSDSWTGGNSPLHF | TGTGCCAGCAGTGACTCCTGGACAGGGGGCAATTCACCCCTCCACTTT | TRBJ1-6 | TRBV2 | - | TRBD1
CASSPGSAGPLSDTQYF | TGCGCCAGCAGCCCCGGGAGCGCCGGTCCCTTGTCGGATACGCAGTATTTT | TRBJ2-3 | TRBV10-1 | - | -
CASSDKSPYGYTF | TGCGCCAGCAGTGACAAAAGCCCCTATGGCTACACCTTC | TRBJ1-2 | TRBV10-2 | - | -
CSVAQGAREQYF | TGCAGCGTCGCGCAGGGGGCACGAGAGCAGTACTTC | TRBJ2-7 | TRBV29-1 | once | TRBD1
CASRPGQGGYTF | TGTGCCAGCAGGCCAGGGCAAGGGGGCTACACCTTC | TRBJ1-2 | TRBV12-3/TRBV12-4 | - | -
CASSEVDRVRFNGYTF | TGTGCCAGCAGTGAAGTTGACAGGGTGAGGTTCAATGGCTACACCTTC | TRBJ1-2 | TRBV2 | once | TRBD1
CASSRGSTSYNEQFF | TGTGCCAGCAGTCGGGGGAGCACCTCCTACAATGAGCAGTTCTTC | TRBJ2-1 | TRBV6-4 | - | -
CASSIPNGDTQYF | TGTGCCAGTAGTATCCCGAACGGGGATACGCAGTATTTT | TRBJ2-3 | TRBV19 | - | -
CASSEQGAEEKLFF | TGTGCCAGCAGCGAACAGGGGGCTGAGGAAAAACTGTTTTTT | TRBJ1-4 | TRBV6-2/TRBV6-3 | - | TRBD1
CATQTTGRSNYGYTF | TGTGCCACCCAAACGACAGGGCGCTCTAACTATGGCTACACCTTC | TRBJ1-2 | TRBV10-3 | - | TRBD1
CASTKGLGVRNEQFF | TGTGCCAGTACCAAGGGACTCGGGGTTAGGAATGAGCAGTTCTTC | TRBJ2-1 | TRBV19 | - | -
CASSIAVTGKANTGELFF | TGTGCCAGTAGTATCGCGGTGACAGGGAAAGCGAACACCGGGGAGCTGTTTTTT | TRBJ2-2 | TRBV19 | - | TRBD1
CSVAAGITDTQYF | TGCAGCGTTGCGGCAGGGATCACAGATACGCAGTATTTT | TRBJ2-3 | TRBV29-1 | - | -
CASSFAGGSYEQYF | TGTGCCAGCAGTTTCGCGGGGGGCTCCTACGAGCAGTACTTC | TRBJ2-7 | TRBV28 | once | TRBD2